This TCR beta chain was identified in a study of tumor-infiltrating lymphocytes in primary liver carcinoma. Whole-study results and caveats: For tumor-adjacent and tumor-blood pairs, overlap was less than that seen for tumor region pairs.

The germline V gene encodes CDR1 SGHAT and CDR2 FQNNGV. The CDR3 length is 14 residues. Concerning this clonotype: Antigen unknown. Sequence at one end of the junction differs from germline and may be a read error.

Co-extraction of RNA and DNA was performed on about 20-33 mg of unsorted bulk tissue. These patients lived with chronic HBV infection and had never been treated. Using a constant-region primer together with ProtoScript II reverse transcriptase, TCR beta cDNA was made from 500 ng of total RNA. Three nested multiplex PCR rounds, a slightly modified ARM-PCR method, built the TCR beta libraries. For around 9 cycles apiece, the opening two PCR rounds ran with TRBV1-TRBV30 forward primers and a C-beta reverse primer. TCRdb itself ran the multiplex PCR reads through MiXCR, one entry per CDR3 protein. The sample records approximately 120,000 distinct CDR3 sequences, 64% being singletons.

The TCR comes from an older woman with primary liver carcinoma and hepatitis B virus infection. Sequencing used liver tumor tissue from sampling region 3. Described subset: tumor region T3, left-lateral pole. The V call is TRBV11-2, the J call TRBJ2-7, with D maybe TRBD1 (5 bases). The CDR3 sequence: CASSLRQSYYEQYF. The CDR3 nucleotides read TGTGCCAGCAGCTTGAGACAGTCCTACTACGAGCAATACTTC.